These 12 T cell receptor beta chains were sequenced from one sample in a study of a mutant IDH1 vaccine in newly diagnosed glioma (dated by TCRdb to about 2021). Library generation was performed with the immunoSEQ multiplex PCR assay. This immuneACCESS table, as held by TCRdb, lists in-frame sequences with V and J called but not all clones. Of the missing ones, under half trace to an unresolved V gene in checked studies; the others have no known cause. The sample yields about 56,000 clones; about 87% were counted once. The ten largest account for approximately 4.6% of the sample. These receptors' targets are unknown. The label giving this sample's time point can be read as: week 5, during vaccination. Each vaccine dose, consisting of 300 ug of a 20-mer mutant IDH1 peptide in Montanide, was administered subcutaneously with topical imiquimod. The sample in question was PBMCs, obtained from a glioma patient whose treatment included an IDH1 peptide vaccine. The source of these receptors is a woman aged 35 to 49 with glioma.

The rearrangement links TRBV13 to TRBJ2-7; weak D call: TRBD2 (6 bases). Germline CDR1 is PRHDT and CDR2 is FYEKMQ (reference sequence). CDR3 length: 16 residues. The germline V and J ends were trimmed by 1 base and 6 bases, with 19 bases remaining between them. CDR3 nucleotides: TGTGCCAGCAGCTTAGCCGGGAGTCAGGGTTCTAGCGAGCAGTACTTC. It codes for CASSLAGSQGSSEQYF. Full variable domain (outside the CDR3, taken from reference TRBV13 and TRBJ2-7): AAGVIQSPRHLIKEKRETATLKCYPIPRHDTVYWYQQGPGQDPQFLISFYEKMQSDKGSIPDRFSAQQFSDYHSELNMSSLELGDSALYFCASSLAGSQGSSEQYFGPGTRLTVT.

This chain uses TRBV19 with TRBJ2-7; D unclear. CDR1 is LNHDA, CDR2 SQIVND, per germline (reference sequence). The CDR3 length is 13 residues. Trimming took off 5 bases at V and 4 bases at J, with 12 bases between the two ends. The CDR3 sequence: CASSLRLGYEQYF. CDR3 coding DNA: TGTGCCAGTAGTCTACGCCTTGGTTACGAGCAGTACTTC. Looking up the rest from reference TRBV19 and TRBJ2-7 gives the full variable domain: DGGITQSPKYLFRKEGQNVTLSCEQNLNHDAMYWYRQDPGQGLRLIYYSQIVNDFQKGDIAEGYSVSREKKESFPLTVTSAQKNPTAFYLCASSLRLGYEQYFGPGTRLTVT.

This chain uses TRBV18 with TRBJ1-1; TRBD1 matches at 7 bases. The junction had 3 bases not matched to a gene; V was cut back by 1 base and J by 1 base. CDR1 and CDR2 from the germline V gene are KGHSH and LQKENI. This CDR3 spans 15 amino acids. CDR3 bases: TGTGCCAGCTCACCACTTGCAGGGGGGAACACTGAAGCTTTCTTT. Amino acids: CASSPLAGGNTEAFF.

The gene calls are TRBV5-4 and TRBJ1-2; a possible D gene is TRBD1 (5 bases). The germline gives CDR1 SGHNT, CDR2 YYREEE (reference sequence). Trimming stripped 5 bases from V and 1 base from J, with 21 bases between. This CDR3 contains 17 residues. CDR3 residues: CASRMGREVRFNYGYTF. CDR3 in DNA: TGTGCCAGCAGAATGGGCAGGGAGGTCCGCTTTAACTATGGCTACACCTTC. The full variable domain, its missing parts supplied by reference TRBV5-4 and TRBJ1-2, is ETGVTQSPTHLIKTRGQQVTLRCSSQSGHNTVSWYQQALGQGPQFIFQYYREEENGRGNFPPRFSGLQFPNYSSELNVNALELDDSALYLCASRMGREVRFNYGYTFGSGTRLTVV.

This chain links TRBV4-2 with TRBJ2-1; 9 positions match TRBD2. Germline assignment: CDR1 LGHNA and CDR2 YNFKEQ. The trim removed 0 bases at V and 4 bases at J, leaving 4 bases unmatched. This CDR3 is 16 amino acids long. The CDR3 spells CASSQDWLAGYNEQFF. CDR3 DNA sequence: TGTGCCAGCAGCCAAGATTGGCTAGCGGGATACAATGAGCAGTTCTTC.

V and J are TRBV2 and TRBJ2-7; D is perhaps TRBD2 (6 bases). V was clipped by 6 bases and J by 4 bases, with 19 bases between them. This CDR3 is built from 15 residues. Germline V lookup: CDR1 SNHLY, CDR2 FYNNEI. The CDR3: CASRGGTVNLYEQYF. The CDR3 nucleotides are TGTGCCAGCAGGGGAGGTACAGTTAACTTATACGAGCAGTACTTC.

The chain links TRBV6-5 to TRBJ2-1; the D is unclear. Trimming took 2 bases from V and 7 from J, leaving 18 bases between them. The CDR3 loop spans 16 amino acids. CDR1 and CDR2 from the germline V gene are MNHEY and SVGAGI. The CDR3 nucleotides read TGTGCCAGCAGTTACACCCCGGATAGTAATGAAAATGAGCAGTTCTTC. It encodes CASSYTPDSNENEQFF.

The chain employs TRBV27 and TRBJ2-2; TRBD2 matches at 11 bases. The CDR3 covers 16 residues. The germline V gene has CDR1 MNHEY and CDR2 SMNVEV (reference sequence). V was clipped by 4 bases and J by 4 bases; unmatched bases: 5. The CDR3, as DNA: TGTGCCAGCAGTTCCCTAGCGGGAGGACCCACCGGGGAGCTGTTTTTT. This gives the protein CASSSLAGGPTGELFF.

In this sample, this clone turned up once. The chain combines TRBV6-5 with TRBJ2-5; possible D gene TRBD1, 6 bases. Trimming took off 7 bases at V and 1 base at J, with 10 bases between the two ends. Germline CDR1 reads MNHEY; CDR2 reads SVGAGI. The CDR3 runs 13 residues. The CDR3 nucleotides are TGTGCCAGCACCCAGGGGACCCAAGAGACCCAGTACTTC. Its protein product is CASTQGTQETQYF.

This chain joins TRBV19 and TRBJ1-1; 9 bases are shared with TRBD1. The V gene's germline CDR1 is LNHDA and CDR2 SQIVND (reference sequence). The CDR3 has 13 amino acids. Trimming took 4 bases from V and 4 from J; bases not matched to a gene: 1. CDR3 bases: TGTGCCAGTAGTAGACAGGGGGGCACTGAAGCTTTCTTT. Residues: CASSRQGGTEAFF.

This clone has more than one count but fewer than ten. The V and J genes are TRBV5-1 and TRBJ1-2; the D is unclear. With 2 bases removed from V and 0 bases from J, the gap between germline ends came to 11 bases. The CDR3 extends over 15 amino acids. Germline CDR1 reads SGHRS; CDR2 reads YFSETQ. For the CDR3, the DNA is TGCGCCAGCAGCTTTAGTCTGAACTCTAACTATGGCTACACCTTC. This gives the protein CASSFSLNSNYGYTF.

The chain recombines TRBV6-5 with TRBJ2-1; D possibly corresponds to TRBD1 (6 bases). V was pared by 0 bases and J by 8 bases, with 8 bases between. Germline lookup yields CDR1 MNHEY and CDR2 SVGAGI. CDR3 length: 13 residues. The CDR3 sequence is CASSYSRGYEQFF. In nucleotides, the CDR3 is TGTGCCAGCAGTTACTCCAGGGGATATGAGCAGTTCTTC.